Listed below are T cell receptor beta chains from one sample, sequenced in a study of blood T cell repertoires in COVID-19. Assay: immunoSEQ multiplex PCR; the TCRdb copy retains only in-frame clones and omits some. The sample has fewer than 350,000 clones; 90% are singletons. The sample comprised peripheral blood. Receptors originate from a woman aged 25-40 years with COVID-19, enrolled during active disease. Both conserved end residues are part of each CDR3. D genes are given only for firm matches. Not all rows give a size; the values are once, few, many and, for expanded clones, a class.

d_call j_call clone_size v_call cdr3_aa cdr3_nt
TRBD1 TRBJ1-4 . TRBV7-9 CASSYGQGNEKLFF TGTGCCAGCAGCTACGGACAGGGTAATGAAAAACTGTTTTTT
TRBD1 TRBJ1-5 . TRBV28 CASSVPGQGHQPQHF TGTGCCAGCAGTGTACCGGGACAGGGTCATCAGCCCCAGCATTTT
. TRBJ2-1 . TRBV6-2/TRBV6-3 CASSYEELLRREQFF TGTGCCAGCAGTTACGAGGAGCTGCTCCGTCGTGAGCAGTTCTTC
. TRBJ1-1 . TRBV5-8 CASSLVGGANTEAFF TGTGCCAGCAGCTTGGTGGGAGGGGCGAACACTGAAGCTTTCTTT
TRBD2 TRBJ2-3 . TRBV11-3 CASSFGTSGRAGDTQYF TGTGCCAGCAGCTTTGGGACTAGCGGGAGGGCAGGAGATACGCAGTATTTT
TRBD1 TRBJ1-1 . TRBV30 CAWRTGLGTEAFF TGTGCCTGGAGGACAGGGCTAGGAACTGAAGCTTTCTTT
. TRBJ1-2 . TRBV30 CAWTREDGYTF TGTGCCTGGACCAGGGAGGATGGCTACACCTTC
TRBD2 TRBJ2-3 . TRBV9 CASSVRAGVTDTQYF TGTGCCAGCAGCGTACGAGCGGGAGTCACAGATACGCAGTATTTT
. TRBJ2-6 . TRBV28 CASSHYSGANVLTF TGTGCCAGCAGCCACTACTCTGGGGCCAACGTCCTGACTTTC
TRBD1 TRBJ1-1 . TRBV3-1/TRBV3-2 CASSQAIRQGIASAFF TGTGCCAGCAGCCAAGCTATAAGACAGGGCATAGCCTCAGCTTTCTTT
TRBD1 TRBJ2-7 few TRBV29-1 CSVGGQGIPHEQYF TGCAGCGTCGGTGGACAGGGGATACCCCACGAGCAGTACTTC
. TRBJ1-6 . TRBV27 CASSYRQVESPLHF TGTGCCAGCAGTTATCGGCAGGTAGAGTCACCCCTCCACTTT
. TRBJ2-7 . TRBV28 CASSPEGSREQYF TGTGCCAGCAGCCCTGAGGGTTCTCGCGAGCAGTACTTC
. TRBJ1-3 once TRBV29-1 CSVGQGQNTIYF TGCAGCGTTGGCCAGGGGCAAAACACCATATATTTT
. TRBJ1-1 . TRBV6-6 CASSYTFDRYTEAFF TGTGCCAGCAGTTACACTTTTGACAGGTACACTGAAGCTTTCTTT
TRBD2 TRBJ2-2 once TRBV7-3 CASSLRASGGFANTGELFF TGTGCCAGCAGCTTAAGGGCTAGCGGGGGATTCGCGAACACCGGGGAGCTGTTTTTT
TRBD2 TRBJ2-7 . TRBV7-2 CASSLASTSGREQYF TGTGCCAGCAGCTTAGCCTCAACTAGCGGGAGGGAACAGTACTTC
TRBD2 TRBJ2-1 . TRBV30 CAWYPGTSGYNEQFF TGTGCCTGGTACCCCGGGACTAGCGGCTACAATGAGCAGTTCTTC
. TRBJ1-1 . TRBV2 CASRQPLRTTEAFF TGTGCCAGCCGACAGCCGCTGAGAACCACTGAAGCTTTCTTT
. TRBJ2-7 . TRBV10-2 CASSSISGQAYEQYF TGCGCCAGCAGTTCTATTTCGGGACAAGCTTACGAGCAGTACTTC
TRBD1 TRBJ1-1 few TRBV15 CATSSADRGGTEAFF TGTGCCACCAGCAGTGCCGACAGGGGCGGCACTGAAGCTTTCTTT
TRBD1 TRBJ2-7 . TRBV4-1 CASSLTTDRGDYEQYF TGCGCCAGCAGCCTCACCACCGACAGGGGCGACTACGAGCAGTACTTC
. TRBJ2-3 . TRBV7-2 CASSLGTRTITDTQYF TGTGCCAGCAGCTTAGGTACGCGGACTATCACAGATACGCAGTATTTT
TRBD1 TRBJ2-5 . TRBV18 CASSRDRGEETQYF TGTGCCAGCTCAAGGGACAGGGGAGAAGAGACCCAGTACTTC
. TRBJ1-4 . TRBV9 CASSPGGGSLTNEKLFF TGTGCCAGCAGCCCTGGGGGGGGATCCCTGACTAATGAAAAACTGTTTTTT
. TRBJ2-1 . TRBV4-1 CASSQDPFNEQFF TGCGCCAGCAGCCAAGACCCTTTTAATGAGCAGTTCTTC
TRBD1 TRBJ1-1 . TRBV10-1 CASADRGNTEAFF TGCGCCAGCGCAGACAGGGGGAACACTGAAGCTTTCTTT
TRBD2 TRBJ2-3 . TRBV5-1 CASRRGRGSTDTQYF TGCGCCAGCAGACGGGGGAGGGGTTCGACAGATACGCAGTATTTT
. TRBJ1-3 . TRBV15 CATSRDPSTGSGNTIYF TGTGCCACCAGCAGAGATCCTTCGACTGGGTCTGGAAACACCATATATTTT
. TRBJ2-3 . TRBV27 CASSLYPGPDTQYF TGTGCCAGCAGTTTATACCCTGGGCCAGATACGCAGTATTTT
. TRBJ2-7 . TRBV5-1 CASSRTTGSYEQYF TGCGCCAGCAGTCGCACTACCGGATCCTACGAGCAGTACTTC
TRBD1 TRBJ1-2 . TRBV30 CAGGTGGVYGYTF TGTGCCGGCGGGACAGGGGGAGTCTATGGCTACACCTTC
TRBD2 TRBJ2-1 . TRBV2 CASSGGTRLLHEQFF TGTGCCAGCAGTGGAGGGACTAGATTATTGCATGAGCAGTTCTTC
TRBD1 TRBJ1-1 . TRBV18 CASSPGTGTMNTEAFF TGTGCCAGCTCACCTGGGACAGGAACCATGAACACTGAAGCTTTCTTT
. TRBJ1-5 . TRBV19 CASSIEDILQPQHF TGTGCCAGTAGTATAGAGGACATTTTGCAGCCCCAGCATTTT
. TRBJ2-3 . TRBV28 CAITAPADTQYF TGTGCCATTACAGCTCCGGCAGATACGCAGTATTTT
TRBD1 TRBJ1-6 . TRBV6-5 CASSYLAGGGSPLHF TGTGCCAGCAGTTACCTAGCAGGGGGCGGTTCACCCCTCCACTTT
. TRBJ2-2 . TRBV11-3 CASSLGLTTGELFF TGTGCCAGCAGCTTAGGTCTCACAACCGGGGAGCTGTTTTTT
TRBD1 TRBJ1-5 . TRBV7-9 CASSRGQMEPQHF TGTGCCAGCAGCCGGGGACAGATGGAGCCCCAGCATTTT
. TRBJ1-5 . TRBV5-6 CASSLDPDGDQPQHF TGTGCCAGCAGCCTCGACCCTGACGGAGATCAGCCCCAGCATTTT
. TRBJ2-1 . TRBV5-4 CASSWGAASGVTWNEQFF TGTGCCAGCAGCTGGGGGGCCGCCAGCGGGGTCACTTGGAATGAGCAGTTCTTC
TRBD2 TRBJ2-5 . TRBV9 CASSQTSGDQETQYF TGTGCCAGCAGTCAGACTAGCGGGGACCAAGAGACCCAGTACTTC
. TRBJ1-6 . TRBV30 CAWSLSSYNSPLHF TGTGCCTGGAGTCTGAGCTCCTATAATTCACCCCTCCACTTT
TRBD1 TRBJ2-1 . TRBV10-1 CASSAIDREPYNEQFF TGCGCCAGCAGTGCAATAGACAGGGAACCCTACAATGAGCAGTTCTTC
. TRBJ2-7 . TRBV30 CAWSTWTETSYEQYF TGTGCCTGGAGTACCTGGACAGAAACATCCTACGAGCAGTACTTC
. TRBJ1-1 few TRBV18 CASSPGGIQNTEAFF TGTGCCAGCTCACCGGGGGGGATACAGAACACTGAAGCTTTCTTT
TRBD2 TRBJ2-3 . TRBV27 CASSFAGLAGGTDTQYF TGTGCCAGCAGTTTCGCCGGACTAGCGGGAGGAACAGATACGCAGTATTTT
TRBD1 TRBJ2-2 . TRBV29-1 CSVAVDRGPGELFF TGCAGCGTTGCTGTGGACAGGGGGCCCGGGGAGCTGTTTTTT
TRBD2 TRBJ2-5 . TRBV5-4 CASSSRGVAETQYF TGTGCCAGCAGCTCCCGGGGGGTGGCGGAGACCCAGTACTTC
. TRBJ1-1 . TRBV3-1/TRBV3-2 CASSQGGGTEAFF TGTGCCAGCAGCCAAGGGGGCGGCACTGAAGCTTTCTTT
. TRBJ1-1 . TRBV25-1 CASSEFGGSTEAFF TGTGCCAGCAGTGAATTTGGTGGGAGCACTGAAGCTTTCTTT
TRBD1 TRBJ1-1 . TRBV2 CAIRGGPQEAFF TGTGCCATCAGGGGGGGACCCCAGGAAGCTTTCTTT
. TRBJ2-5 few TRBV20-1 CSGSQETQYF TGCAGCGGGTCTCAAGAGACCCAGTACTTC
TRBD2 TRBJ2-7 . TRBV11-2 CASSSRTSSVMDEQYF TGTGCCAGCAGCTCAAGGACTAGCAGCGTTATGGACGAGCAGTACTTC